At least ten counts were recorded for the clone carrying this TCR beta chain. The germline CDR1 and CDR2 sequences are MRHNA and SNTAGT. After removal of 6 bases from V and 3 bases from J, the junction contained 1 base not matched to a gene. CDR3 length: 13 amino acids. Time point meaning: longitudinal time-point 3. From 15-18 subjects, every sequencing run obtained over 180 million TCR-beta sequences. TCRdb reprocessed the 5' RACE reads with MiXCR, giving one entry per CDR3 protein. The table includes about 45,000 distinct CDR3 sequences, approximately 13% detected once. The source of the sample is a study of neurological immune-mediated disorders.

Specimen: PBMCs. This rearrangement joins TRBV6-4 to TRBJ2-2; 7 bases are shared with TRBD2. The receptor's source is a man under 40 in good health. CDR3 amino acids: CASSREDTGELFF. The DNA for the CDR3 is TGTGCCAGCAGCCGGGAGGACACCGGGGAGCTGTTTTTT.